Shown below are 10 T cell receptor beta chains from a single sample sequenced in a study of control samples from healthy donors and cancer patients. Assay: immunoSEQ multiplex PCR; the TCRdb copy retains only in-frame clones and omits some. Counted here are about 100,000 clones, roughly 80% occurring once; the ten biggest clones make up roughly 19%. The specimen sequenced was blood. These receptors originate from a man aged 30 to 45 in good health.

This sequence joins TRBV12-5 and TRBJ2-1; D is perhaps TRBD1 or TRBD2 (5 bases each). Germline assignment: CDR1 LGHNT and CDR2 FRNRAP. Trimming removed 10 bases from V and 8 bases from J, with 27 bases in between. The CDR3 is 16 amino acids. Written as DNA, the CDR3 is TGTGCTACCGTTTTAGGGGACCCCCCTAATTTCGATGAGCAGTTCTTC. Protein sequence: CATVLGDPPNFDEQFF.

J is TRBJ2-5 and V is TRBV5-1; either TRBD1 or TRBD2 may supply D (6 bases each). V was cut by 4 bases and J by 5 bases, with 15 bases left in between. Looked up from germline, CDR1 is SGHRS and CDR2 is YFSETQ. The CDR3 sequence is 14 residues long. The CDR3 DNA reads as TGCGCCAGCAGCATTGGCAGGGGAGGTGAGACCCAGTACTTC. This sequence encodes CASSIGRGGETQYF.

The rearrangement uses TRBV11-2 and TRBJ2-7, with no clear D. Trimming pared 5 bases from V and 3 bases from J, leaving 8 bases between. This CDR3 spans 12 amino acids. CDR1 is SGHAT, CDR2 FQNNGV, per germline. The CDR3 reads CASSLSDYEQYF. In DNA form, the CDR3 reads TGTGCCAGCAGCCTTTCCGACTACGAGCAGTACTTC.

The chain recombines TRBV19 with TRBJ1-6; no reliable D call. The V end lost 6 bases, the J end lost 10 bases, and 13 bases lay between the germline ends. The CDR3 is made up of 13 amino acids. Germline CDR1 LNHDA, CDR2 SQIVND (reference sequence). The CDR3 DNA reads TGTGCCAGTAGGACGGGGATGGGATCACCCCTCCACTTT. It is translated as CASRTGMGSPLHF.

The V call is TRBV7-9, the J call TRBJ1-1; TRBD1 aligns across 8 bases. The CDR3 length is 18 residues. The V segment lost 1 base and the J segment 4 bases; nucleotides outside the gene matches: 14. Germline V lookup: CDR1 SEHNR, CDR2 FQNEAQ (reference sequence). Written as DNA, the CDR3 is TGTGCCAGCAGCTTAGGGAGTATGGGCAGGGGGCTGGGCACTGAAGCTTTCTTT. It specifies CASSLGSMGRGLGTEAFF. The full variable domain, with the rest looked up from reference TRBV7-9 and TRBJ1-1, is DTGVSQNPRHKITKRGQNVTFRCDPISEHNRLYWYRQTLGQGPEFLTYFQNEAQLEKSRLLSDRFSAERPKGSFSTLEIQRTEQGDSAMYLCASSLGSMGRGLGTEAFFGQGTRLTVV.

V is TRBV6-1 and J is TRBJ1-4; a weak D match, TRBD1 (5 bases). Germline V gene data show CDR1 as MNHNS and CDR2 as SASEGT. V was shortened by 3 bases and J by 13 bases, with 18 bases between the two germline ends. CDR3 length equals 14 residues. CDR3 in amino acids: CASSETAQGIGLFF. In nucleotides, the CDR3 is TGTGCCAGCAGTGAGACAGCTCAAGGGATTGGACTGTTTTTT.

Many counts were recorded for this clone. One end of the junction is discordant with germline, which a read error may explain. This chain uses TRBV7-3 with TRBJ1-5; perhaps TRBD1 as D (5 bases). The V gene's germline CDR1 is SGHTA and CDR2 FQGTGA. The CDR3 is made up of 15 amino acids. For the CDR3, the DNA is TGTGCCAGCAGCTTGGGGCTCCAGAGCAGTCAGCCCCAGCATTTT. Its protein product is CASSLGLQSSQPQHF. The full variable domain, completed using reference TRBV7-3 and TRBJ1-5, is GAGVSQTPSNKVTEKGKYVELRCDPISGHTALYWYRQSLGQGPEFLIYFQGTGAADDSGLPNDRFFAVRPEGSVSTLKIQRTERGDSAVYLCASSLGLQSSQPQHFGDGTRLSIL.

This clone was recorded a few times. The gene calls are TRBV5-1 and TRBJ2-7; D possibly corresponds to TRBD2 (6 bases). This CDR3 contains 16 residues. V lost 4 bases to trimming and J lost 4 bases, with 21 bases between them. CDR1 is SGHRS, CDR2 YFSETQ, per germline. The CDR3 DNA is TGCGCCAGCAGCCCACGTCGGCCGGGACTTGGGTACGAGCAGTACTTC. Its translation: CASSPRRPGLGYEQYF.

V and J are TRBV20-1 and TRBJ1-2; unclear D gene. There are 12 residues in the CDR3. Germline V gene sequence: CDR1 DFQATT, CDR2 SNEGSKA (reference sequence). V was pared by 3 bases and J by 2 bases, with 7 bases between. CDR3 in amino acids: CSASDRNYGYTF. DNA of the CDR3: TGCAGTGCTAGTGACCGAAACTATGGCTACACCTTC.

The V and J genes are TRBV28 and TRBJ2-1, with D unresolved. The CDR3 sequence is 13 residues long. Between the trimmed V and J ends, which lost 3 bases and 9 bases, there was a span of 12 bases. Germline values: CDR1 MDHEN, CDR2 SYDVKM. The CDR3 DNA sequence: TGTGCCAGCAGTTTGTCGGTGGGTCTTGAGCAGTTCTTC. This sequence encodes CASSLSVGLEQFF.